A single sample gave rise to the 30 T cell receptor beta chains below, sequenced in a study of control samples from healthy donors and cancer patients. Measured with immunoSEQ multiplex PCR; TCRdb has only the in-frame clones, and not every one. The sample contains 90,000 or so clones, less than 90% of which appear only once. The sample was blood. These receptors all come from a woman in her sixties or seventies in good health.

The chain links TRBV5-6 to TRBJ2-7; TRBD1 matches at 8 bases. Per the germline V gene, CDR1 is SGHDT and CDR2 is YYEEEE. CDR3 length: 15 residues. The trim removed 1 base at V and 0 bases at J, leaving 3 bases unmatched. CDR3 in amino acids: CASSLFGQGSYEQYF. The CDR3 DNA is TGTGCCAGCAGCTTGTTTGGACAGGGCTCCTACGAGCAGTACTTC.

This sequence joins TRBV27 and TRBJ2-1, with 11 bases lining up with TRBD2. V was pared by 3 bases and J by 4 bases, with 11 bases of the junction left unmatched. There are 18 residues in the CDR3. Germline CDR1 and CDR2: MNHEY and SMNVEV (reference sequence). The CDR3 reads CASSLGNSLAGGYNEQFF. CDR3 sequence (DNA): TGTGCCAGCAGTTTGGGGAATTCCCTAGCGGGAGGATACAATGAGCAGTTCTTC.

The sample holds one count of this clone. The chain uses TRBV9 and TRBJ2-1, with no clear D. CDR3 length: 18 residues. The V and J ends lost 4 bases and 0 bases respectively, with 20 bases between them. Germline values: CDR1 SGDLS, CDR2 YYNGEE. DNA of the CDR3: TGTGCCAGCAGCTCCCCAGGCGGAGCAACCACCTCCTACAATGAGCAGTTCTTC. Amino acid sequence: CASSSPGGATTSYNEQFF. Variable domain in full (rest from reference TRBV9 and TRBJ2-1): DSGVTQTPKHLITATGQRVTLRCSPRSGDLSVYWYQQSLDQGLQFLIQYYNGEERAKGNILERFSAQQFPDLHSELNLSSLELGDSALYFCASSSPGGATTSYNEQFFGPGTRLTVL.

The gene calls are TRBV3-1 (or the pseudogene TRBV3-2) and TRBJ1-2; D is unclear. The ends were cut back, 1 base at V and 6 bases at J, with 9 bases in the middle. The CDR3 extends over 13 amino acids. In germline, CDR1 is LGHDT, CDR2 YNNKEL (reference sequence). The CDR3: CASSQVGMDGYTF. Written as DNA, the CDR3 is TGTGCCAGCAGCCAAGTTGGGATGGATGGCTACACCTTC.

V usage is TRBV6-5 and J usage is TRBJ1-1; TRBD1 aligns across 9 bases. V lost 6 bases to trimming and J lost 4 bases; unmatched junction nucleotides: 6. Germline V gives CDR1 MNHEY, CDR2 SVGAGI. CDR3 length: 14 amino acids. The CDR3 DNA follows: TGTGCCAGCAGGCCGGGACAGGGCGGCACTGAAGCTTTCTTT. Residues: CASRPGQGGTEAFF.

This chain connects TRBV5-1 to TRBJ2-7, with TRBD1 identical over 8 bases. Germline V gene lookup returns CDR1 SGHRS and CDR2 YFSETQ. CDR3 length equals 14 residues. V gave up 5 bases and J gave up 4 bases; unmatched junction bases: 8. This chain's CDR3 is CASSFGTGGYEQYF. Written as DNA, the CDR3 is TGCGCCAGCAGTTTTGGAACAGGGGGGTACGAGCAGTACTTC.

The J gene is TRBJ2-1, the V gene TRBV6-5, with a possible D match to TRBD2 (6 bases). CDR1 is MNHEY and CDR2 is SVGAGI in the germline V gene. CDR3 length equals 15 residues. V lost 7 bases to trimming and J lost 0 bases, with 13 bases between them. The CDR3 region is CASTRDFSSYNEQFF. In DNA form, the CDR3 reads TGTGCCAGCACCCGGGACTTTTCCTCCTACAATGAGCAGTTCTTC.

DNA for the CDR3: TGTGCCAGCAGTGAATCCCATGCGGGGAAGGCGGGTTTGCCTAATTCACCCCTCCACTTT. Amino acid sequence: CASSESHAGKAGLPNSPLHF. V and J are TRBV2 and TRBJ1-6; D unclear. The CDR3 is 20 amino acids. V lost 2 bases and J lost 6, with 26 bases in between. Germline assignment: CDR1 SNHLY and CDR2 FYNNEI.

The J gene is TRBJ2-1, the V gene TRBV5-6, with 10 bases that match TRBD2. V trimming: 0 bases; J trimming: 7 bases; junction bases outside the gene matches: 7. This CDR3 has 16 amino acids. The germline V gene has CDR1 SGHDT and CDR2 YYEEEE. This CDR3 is CASSLALAGARNEQFF. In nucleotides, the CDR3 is TGTGCCAGCAGCTTGGCCCTAGCGGGAGCAAGAAATGAGCAGTTCTTC. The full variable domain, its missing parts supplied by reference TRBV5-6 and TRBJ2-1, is DAGVTQSPTHLIKTRGQQVTLRCSPKSGHDTVSWYQQALGQGPQFIFQYYEEEERQRGNFPDRFSGHQFPNYSSELNVNALLLGDSALYLCASSLALAGARNEQFFGPGTRLTVL.

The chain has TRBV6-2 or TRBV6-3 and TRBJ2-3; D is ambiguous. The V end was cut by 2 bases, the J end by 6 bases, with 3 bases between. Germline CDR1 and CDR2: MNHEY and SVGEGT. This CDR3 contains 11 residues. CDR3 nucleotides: TGTGCCAGCAGTTACGGGGATACGCAGTATTTT. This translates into CASSYGDTQYF.

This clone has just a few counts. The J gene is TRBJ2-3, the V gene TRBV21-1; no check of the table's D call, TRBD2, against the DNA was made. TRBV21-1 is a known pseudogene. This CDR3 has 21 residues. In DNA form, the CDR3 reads TGTGCCAGCAGCAAACTCGGGACTAGCGGGAGCCCTACTCTCGTCGGAGATACGCAGTATTTT. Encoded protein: CASSKLGTSGSPTLVGDTQYF.

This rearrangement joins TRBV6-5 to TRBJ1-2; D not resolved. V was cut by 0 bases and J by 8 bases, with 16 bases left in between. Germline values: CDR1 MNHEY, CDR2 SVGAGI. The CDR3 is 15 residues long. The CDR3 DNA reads TGTGCCAGCAGTTACTCGTTTTCCCCGACGGCCGGCTACACCTTC. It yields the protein CASSYSFSPTAGYTF.

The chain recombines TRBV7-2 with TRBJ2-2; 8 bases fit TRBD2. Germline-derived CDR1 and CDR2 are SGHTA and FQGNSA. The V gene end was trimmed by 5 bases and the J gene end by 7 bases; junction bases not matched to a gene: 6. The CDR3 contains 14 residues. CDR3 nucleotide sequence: TGTGCCAGCAGCCGGGAGGGGGTTGGCGGGGAGCTGTTTTTT. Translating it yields CASSREGVGGELFF.

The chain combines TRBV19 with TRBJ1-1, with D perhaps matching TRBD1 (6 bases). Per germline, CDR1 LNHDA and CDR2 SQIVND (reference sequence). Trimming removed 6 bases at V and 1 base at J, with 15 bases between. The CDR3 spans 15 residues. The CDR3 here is CASSARGGPNTEAFF. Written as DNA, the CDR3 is TGTGCCAGTAGCGCCCGGGGGGGGCCGAACACTGAAGCTTTCTTT.

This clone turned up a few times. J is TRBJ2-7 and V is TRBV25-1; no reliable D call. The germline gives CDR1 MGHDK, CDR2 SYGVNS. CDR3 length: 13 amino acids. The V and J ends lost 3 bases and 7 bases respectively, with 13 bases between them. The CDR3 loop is CASSESDSREQYF. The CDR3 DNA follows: TGTGCCAGCAGTGAGTCCGATTCGAGGGAGCAGTACTTC.

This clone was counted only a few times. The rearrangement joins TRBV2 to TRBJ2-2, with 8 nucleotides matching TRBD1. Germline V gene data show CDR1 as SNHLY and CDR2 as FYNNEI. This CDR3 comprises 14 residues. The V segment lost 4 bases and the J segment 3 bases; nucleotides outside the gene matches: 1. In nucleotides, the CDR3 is TGTGCCAGCAGTGGGGACAGGTACACCGGGGAGCTGTTTTTT. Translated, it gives CASSGDRYTGELFF.

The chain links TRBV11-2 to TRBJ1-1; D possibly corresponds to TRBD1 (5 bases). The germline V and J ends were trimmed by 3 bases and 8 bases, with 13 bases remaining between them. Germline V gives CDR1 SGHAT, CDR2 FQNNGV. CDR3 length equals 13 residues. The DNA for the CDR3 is TGTGCCAGCAGCTTGGGGCTCTCTTCGGAAGCTTTCTTT. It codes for CASSLGLSSEAFF.

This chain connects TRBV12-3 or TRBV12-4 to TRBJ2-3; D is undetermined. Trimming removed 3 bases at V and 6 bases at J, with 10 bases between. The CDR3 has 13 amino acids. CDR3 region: CASSFGVVDTQYF. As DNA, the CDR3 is TGTGCCAGCAGTTTTGGGGTGGTGGATACGCAGTATTTT.

The CDR3 DNA sequence: TGTGCCAGCAGTCCTTATGGACGGAGTTTAAATGAAAAACTGTTTTTT. Its protein product is CASSPYGRSLNEKLFF. This sequence joins TRBV27 and TRBJ1-4; D unresolved. The CDR3 extends over 16 amino acids. Germline CDR1 is MNHEY and CDR2 is SMNVEV (reference sequence). The ends were cut back, 5 bases at V and 5 bases at J, with 18 bases in the middle.

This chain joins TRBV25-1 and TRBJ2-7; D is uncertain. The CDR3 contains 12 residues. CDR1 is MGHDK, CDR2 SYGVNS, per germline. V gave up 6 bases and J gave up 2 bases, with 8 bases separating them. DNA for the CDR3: TGTGCCAGCAGGGGTAGTCCCTACGAGCAGTACTTC. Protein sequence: CASRGSPYEQYF.

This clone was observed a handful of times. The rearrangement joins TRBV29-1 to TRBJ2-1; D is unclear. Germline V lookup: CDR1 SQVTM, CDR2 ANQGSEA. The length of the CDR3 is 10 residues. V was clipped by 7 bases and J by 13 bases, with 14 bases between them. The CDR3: CSGLDGSQFF. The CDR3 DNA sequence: TGCAGCGGTTTGGACGGCTCCCAGTTCTTC.

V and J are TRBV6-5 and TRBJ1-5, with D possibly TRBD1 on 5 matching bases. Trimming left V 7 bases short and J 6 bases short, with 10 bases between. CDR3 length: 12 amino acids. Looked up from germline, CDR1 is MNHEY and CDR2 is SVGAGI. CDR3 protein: CASNLGVQPQHF. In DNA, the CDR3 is TGTGCCAGCAATTTGGGGGTTCAGCCCCAGCATTTT.

This CDR3 is CAWRKVGGLFANTGELFF. The CDR3 coding sequence is TGTGCCTGGAGAAAGGTGGGGGGGTTATTCGCGAACACCGGGGAGCTGTTTTTT. The rearrangement uses TRBV30 and TRBJ2-2; 7 nucleotides match TRBD2. Germline loops: CDR1 GTSNPN, CDR2 SVGIG (reference sequence). The length of the CDR3 is 18 residues. Trimming at V came to 3 bases and at J to 0 bases, leaving 13 bases not matched to a gene.

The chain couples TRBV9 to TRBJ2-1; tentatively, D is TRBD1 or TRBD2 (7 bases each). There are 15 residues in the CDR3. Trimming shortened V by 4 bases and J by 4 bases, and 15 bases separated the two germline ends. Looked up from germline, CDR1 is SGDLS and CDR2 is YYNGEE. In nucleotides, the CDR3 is TGTGCCAGCAGCCCAGGGGGGGGGACGTACAATGAGCAGTTCTTC. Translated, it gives CASSPGGGTYNEQFF.

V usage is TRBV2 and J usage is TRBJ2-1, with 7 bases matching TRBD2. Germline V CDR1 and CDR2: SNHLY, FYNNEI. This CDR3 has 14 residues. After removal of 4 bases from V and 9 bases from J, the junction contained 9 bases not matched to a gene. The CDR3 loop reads CASSVAGEKGEQFF. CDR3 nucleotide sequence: TGTGCCAGCAGTGTCGCGGGAGAGAAAGGTGAGCAGTTCTTC.

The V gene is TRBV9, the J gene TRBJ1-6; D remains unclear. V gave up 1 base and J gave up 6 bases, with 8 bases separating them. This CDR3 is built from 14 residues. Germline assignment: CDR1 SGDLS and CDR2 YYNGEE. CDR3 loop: CASSVKGINSPLHF. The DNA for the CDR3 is TGTGCCAGCAGCGTAAAAGGGATTAATTCACCCCTCCACTTT.

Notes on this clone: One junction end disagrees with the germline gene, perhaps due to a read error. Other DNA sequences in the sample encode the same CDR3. The CDR3 coding sequence is TGTGCCAGTAGTATAGGCCAGTACTATGGCTACACCTTT. As protein: CASSIGQYYGYTF. This chain connects TRBV19 to TRBJ1-2; no reliable D call. This CDR3 is built from 13 residues. Looked up from germline, CDR1 is LNHDA and CDR2 is SQIVND (reference sequence).

This CDR3 reads CASSSSRANVLTF. DNA for the CDR3: TGTGCCAGCAGCTCCTCCAGGGCCAACGTCCTGACTTTC. The rearrangement links TRBV7-2 to TRBJ2-6; D unclear. There are 13 residues in the CDR3. The germline gives CDR1 SGHTA, CDR2 FQGNSA. V was pared by 4 bases and J by 5 bases, with 6 bases between.

The CDR3 region has the DNA TGCGCCAGCAGCTTGGATACAGATACGCAGTATTTT. This codes for CASSLDTDTQYF. The chain employs TRBV5-1 and TRBJ2-3, with D hard to call. V lost 0 bases to trimming and J lost 3 bases, with 2 bases between them. Germline V gene data show CDR1 as SGHRS and CDR2 as YFSETQ. The CDR3 sequence is 12 residues long.

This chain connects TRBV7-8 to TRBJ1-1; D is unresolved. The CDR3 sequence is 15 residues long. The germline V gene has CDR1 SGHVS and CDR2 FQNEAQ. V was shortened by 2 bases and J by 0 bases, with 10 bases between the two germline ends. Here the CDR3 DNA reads TGTGCCAGCAGCTTACTCCCGACGTTGAACACTGAAGCTTTCTTT. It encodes CASSLLPTLNTEAFF. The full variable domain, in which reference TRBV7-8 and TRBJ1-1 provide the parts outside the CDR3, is GAGVSQSPRYKVAKRGQDVALRCDPISGHVSLFWYQQALGQGPEFLTYFQNEAQLDKSGLPSDRFFAERPEGSVSTLKIQRTQQEDSAVYLCASSLLPTLNTEAFFGQGTRLTVV.